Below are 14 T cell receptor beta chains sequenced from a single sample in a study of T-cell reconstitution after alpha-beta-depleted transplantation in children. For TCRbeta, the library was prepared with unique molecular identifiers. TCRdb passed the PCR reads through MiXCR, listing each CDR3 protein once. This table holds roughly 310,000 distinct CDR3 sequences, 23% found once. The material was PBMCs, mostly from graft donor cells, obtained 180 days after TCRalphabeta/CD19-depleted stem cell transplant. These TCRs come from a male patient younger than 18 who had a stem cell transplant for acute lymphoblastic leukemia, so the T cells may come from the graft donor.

CDR3 loop: CASSRIPGQSTGELFF. CDR3 nucleotides: TGTGCCAGCTCCCGAATCCCGGGACAGTCGACCGGGGAGCTGTTTTTT. This chain links TRBV18 with TRBJ2-2; 7 bases fit TRBD1. V shed 6 bases and J 5 bases; nucleotides not matched to a gene: 12. Germline V gives CDR1 KGHSH, CDR2 LQKENI. The CDR3 totals 16 residues. The complete variable domain, with remaining parts taken from reference TRBV18 and TRBJ2-2, reads NAGVMQNPRHLVRRRGQEARLRCSPMKGHSHVYWYRQLPEEGLKFMVYLQKENIIDESGMPKERFSAEFPKEGPSILRIQQVVRGDSAAYFCASSRIPGQSTGELFFGEGSRLTVL.

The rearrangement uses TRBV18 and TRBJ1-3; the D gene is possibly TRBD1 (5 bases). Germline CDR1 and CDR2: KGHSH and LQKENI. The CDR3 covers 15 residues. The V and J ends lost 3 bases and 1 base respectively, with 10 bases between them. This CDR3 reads CASSPGEHSGNTIYF. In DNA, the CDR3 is TGTGCCAGCTCACCGGGGGAGCATTCTGGAAACACCATATATTTT.

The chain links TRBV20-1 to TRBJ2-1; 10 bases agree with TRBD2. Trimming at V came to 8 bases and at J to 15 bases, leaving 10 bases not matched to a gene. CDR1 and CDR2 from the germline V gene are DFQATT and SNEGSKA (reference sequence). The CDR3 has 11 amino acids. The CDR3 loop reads CSPQSGRGGFF. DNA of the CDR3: TGCAGTCCCCAGAGCGGGAGGGGTGGGTTCTTC.

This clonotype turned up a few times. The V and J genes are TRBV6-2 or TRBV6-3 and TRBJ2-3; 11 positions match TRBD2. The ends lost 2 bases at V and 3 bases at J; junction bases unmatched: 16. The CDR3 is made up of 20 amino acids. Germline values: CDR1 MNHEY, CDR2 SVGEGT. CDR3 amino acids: CASSYGSSGRSYISTDTQYF. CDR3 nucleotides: TGTGCCAGCAGTTACGGATCTAGCGGGAGGTCCTATATCAGTACAGATACGCAGTATTTT.

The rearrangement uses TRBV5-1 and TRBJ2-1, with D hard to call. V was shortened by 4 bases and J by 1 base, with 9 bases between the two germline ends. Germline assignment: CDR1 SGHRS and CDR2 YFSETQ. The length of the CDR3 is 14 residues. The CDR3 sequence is CASSRLGSYNEQFF. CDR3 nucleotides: TGCGCCAGCAGCCGCCTAGGGTCCTACAATGAGCAGTTCTTC. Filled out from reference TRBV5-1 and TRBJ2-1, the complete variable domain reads KAGVTQTPRYLIKTRGQQVTLSCSPISGHRSVSWYQQTPGQGLQFLFEYFSETQRNKGNFPGRFSGRQFSNSRSEMNVSTLELGDSALYLCASSRLGSYNEQFFGPGTRLTVL.

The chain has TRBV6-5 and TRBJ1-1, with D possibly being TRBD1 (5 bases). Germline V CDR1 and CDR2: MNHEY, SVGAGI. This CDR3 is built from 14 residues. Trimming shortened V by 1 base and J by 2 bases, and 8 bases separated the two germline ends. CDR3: CASSYWRGNTEAFF. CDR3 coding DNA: TGTGCCAGCAGTTACTGGAGGGGTAACACTGAAGCTTTCTTT.

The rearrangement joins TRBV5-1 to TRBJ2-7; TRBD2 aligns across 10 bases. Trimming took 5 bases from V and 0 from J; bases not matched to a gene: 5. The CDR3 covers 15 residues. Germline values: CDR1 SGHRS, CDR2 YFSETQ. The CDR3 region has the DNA TGCGCCAGCAGATCTAGCGGGAGCCCCTCCTACGAGCAGTACTTC. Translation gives CASRSSGSPSYEQYF.

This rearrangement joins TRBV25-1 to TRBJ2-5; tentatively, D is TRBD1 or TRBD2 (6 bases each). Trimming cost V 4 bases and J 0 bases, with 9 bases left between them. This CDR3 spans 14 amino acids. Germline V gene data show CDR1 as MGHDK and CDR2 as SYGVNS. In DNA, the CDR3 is TGTGCCAGCAGTGCGAGGGGGGACCAAGAGACCCAGTACTTC. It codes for CASSARGDQETQYF.

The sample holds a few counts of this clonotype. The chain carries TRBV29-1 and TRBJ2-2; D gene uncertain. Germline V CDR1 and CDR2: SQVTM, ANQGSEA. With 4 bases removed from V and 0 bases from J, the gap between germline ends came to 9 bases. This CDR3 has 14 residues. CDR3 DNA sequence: TGCAGCGTTGGTAGGGCCCCGAACACCGGGGAGCTGTTTTTT. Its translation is CSVGRAPNTGELFF.

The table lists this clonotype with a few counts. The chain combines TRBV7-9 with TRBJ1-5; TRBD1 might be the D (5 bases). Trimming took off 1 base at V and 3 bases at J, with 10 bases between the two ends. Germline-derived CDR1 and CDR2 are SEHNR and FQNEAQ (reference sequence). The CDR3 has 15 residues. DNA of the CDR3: TGTGCCAGCAGCTTAGGGGGGTCTCACAATCAGCCCCAGCATTTT. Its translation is CASSLGGSHNQPQHF. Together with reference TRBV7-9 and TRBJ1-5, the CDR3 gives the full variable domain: DTGVSQNPRHKITKRGQNVTFRCDPISEHNRLYWYRQTLGQGPEFLTYFQNEAQLEKSRLLSDRFSAERPKGSFSTLEIQRTEQGDSAMYLCASSLGGSHNQPQHFGDGTRLSIL.

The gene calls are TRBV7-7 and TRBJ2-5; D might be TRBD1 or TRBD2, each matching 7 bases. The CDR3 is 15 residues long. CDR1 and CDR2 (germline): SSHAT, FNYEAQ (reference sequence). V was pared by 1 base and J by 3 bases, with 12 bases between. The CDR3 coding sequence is TGTGCCAGCAGCTTAGAACAGGGGACTAAAGAGACCCAGTACTTC. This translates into CASSLEQGTKETQYF.

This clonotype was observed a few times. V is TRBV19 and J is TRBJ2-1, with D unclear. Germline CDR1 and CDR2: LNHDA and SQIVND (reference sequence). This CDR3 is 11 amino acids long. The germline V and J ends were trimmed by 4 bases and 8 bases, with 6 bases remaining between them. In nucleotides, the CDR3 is TGTGCCAGTAGTAGGTTTTATGAGCAGTTCTTC. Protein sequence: CASSRFYEQFF.

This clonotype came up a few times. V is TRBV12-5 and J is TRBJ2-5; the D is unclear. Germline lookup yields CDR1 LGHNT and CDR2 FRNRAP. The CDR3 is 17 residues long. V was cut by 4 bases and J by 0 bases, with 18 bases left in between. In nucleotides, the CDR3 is TGTGCTAGTGGTTCCCCCCGCGCAGAAAAAGACCAAGAGACCCAGTACTTC. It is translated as CASGSPRAEKDQETQYF.

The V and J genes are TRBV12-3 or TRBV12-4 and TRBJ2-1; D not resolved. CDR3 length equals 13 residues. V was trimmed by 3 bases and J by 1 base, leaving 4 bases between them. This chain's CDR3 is CASSFWSYNEQFF. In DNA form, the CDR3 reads TGTGCCAGCAGTTTCTGGTCCTACAATGAGCAGTTCTTC.